The rows below give T cell receptor beta chains drawn from one sample of a study of cytomegalovirus exposure and HLA in healthy donors. Measured with immunoSEQ multiplex PCR; TCRdb has only the in-frame clones, and not every one. The data contain some 130,000 clones, roughly 75% of them singletons. The sequencing sample was made of PBMCs. These receptor sequences come from a man aged 30-40 years in good health. Both conserved end residues are part of each CDR3. Each record gives: V gene, clone size, J gene, D gene, CDR3 DNA, CDR3 protein. The D gene is left open where the match is weak. Expanded clones get a size class; other rows say once, few or many, or leave the size out.

V gene: TRBV19; clone size: .; J gene: TRBJ1-1; D gene: TRBD1; CDR3 DNA: TGTGCCAGTAGCCTTGACAGGGGGATTACTGAAGCTTTCTTT; CDR3 protein: CASSLDRGITEAFF
V gene: TRBV4-1; clone size: .; J gene: TRBJ2-1; D gene: .; CDR3 DNA: TGCGCCAGCAGTATAGACAAGCGGGTCGCCTACAATGAGCAGTTCTTC; CDR3 protein: CASSIDKRVAYNEQFF
V gene: TRBV28; clone size: .; J gene: TRBJ1-1; D gene: .; CDR3 DNA: TGTGCCAGCAGTATTAGAGGGGGACGGAACACTGAAGCTTTCTTT; CDR3 protein: CASSIRGGRNTEAFF
V gene: TRBV7-5; clone size: .; J gene: TRBJ2-7; D gene: .; CDR3 DNA: TGTGTCAGAAGCTGCCATAGCGGGATCTACGAGCAGTACTTC; CDR3 protein: CVRSCHSGIYEQYF
V gene: TRBV13; clone size: few; J gene: TRBJ2-1; D gene: .; CDR3 DNA: TGTGCCAGCAGTGAGAGGAGCCACAATGAGCAGTTCTTC; CDR3 protein: CASSERSHNEQFF
V gene: TRBV30; clone size: .; J gene: TRBJ2-3; D gene: .; CDR3 DNA: TGTGCCTGGAGTGCAGGAATGAATACGCAGTATTTT; CDR3 protein: CAWSAGMNTQYF
V gene: TRBV30; clone size: few; J gene: TRBJ1-2; D gene: TRBD1; CDR3 DNA: TGTGCCAGTACCGGGACAGGTTATTCTAACTATGGCTACACCTTC; CDR3 protein: CASTGTGYSNYGYTF
V gene: TRBV9; clone size: .; J gene: TRBJ2-1; D gene: .; CDR3 DNA: TGTGCCAGCAGCGTCTTCGGTCAGGGAGGCTACAATGAGCAGTTCTTC; CDR3 protein: CASSVFGQGGYNEQFF
V gene: TRBV7-2; clone size: .; J gene: TRBJ2-5; D gene: TRBD2; CDR3 DNA: TGTGCCAGCAGCCTCCAGACTAGCGAGGAGACCCAGTACTTC; CDR3 protein: CASSLQTSEETQYF
V gene: TRBV27; clone size: .; J gene: TRBJ2-3; D gene: .; CDR3 DNA: TGTGCCAGCAGTAGTGGAGTAGTAGATACGCAGTATTTT; CDR3 protein: CASSSGVVDTQYF
V gene: TRBV28; clone size: .; J gene: TRBJ1-5; D gene: .; CDR3 DNA: TGTGCCAGCAGTTTCGCGGGTAGTAGCAATCAGCCCCAGCATTTT; CDR3 protein: CASSFAGSSNQPQHF
V gene: TRBV7-2; clone size: .; J gene: TRBJ1-3; D gene: TRBD1; CDR3 DNA: TGTGCCAGCAGCCAACAGGGGATCTCTGGAAACACCATATATTTT; CDR3 protein: CASSQQGISGNTIYF
V gene: TRBV11-2; clone size: .; J gene: TRBJ2-7; D gene: TRBD2; CDR3 DNA: TGTGCCAGCAGCCTATCACTAGCGGGAGGGGCCTACGAGCAGTACTTC; CDR3 protein: CASSLSLAGGAYEQYF
V gene: TRBV6-1; clone size: .; J gene: TRBJ2-1; D gene: TRBD2; CDR3 DNA: TGTGCCAGCCGGACAACTAGCGGATCCTCGGCTGAGCAGTTCTTC; CDR3 protein: CASRTTSGSSAEQFF
V gene: TRBV5-1; clone size: once; J gene: TRBJ1-4; D gene: .; CDR3 DNA: TGCGCCAGCAGCCCCGGAGCAGGGCCCCTTGCAACTAATGAAAAACTGTTTTTT; CDR3 protein: CASSPGAGPLATNEKLFF
V gene: TRBV5-4; clone size: .; J gene: TRBJ1-4; D gene: .; CDR3 DNA: TGTGCCAGCAGCTCCGGGAGGGCTTATGAAAAACTGTTTTTT; CDR3 protein: CASSSGRAYEKLFF
V gene: TRBV5-1; clone size: once; J gene: TRBJ1-3; D gene: .; CDR3 DNA: TGCGCCAGCAGCCCGGGTTTATGGGGAAACACCATATATTTT; CDR3 protein: CASSPGLWGNTIYF
V gene: TRBV6-4; clone size: .; J gene: TRBJ2-1; D gene: TRBD2; CDR3 DNA: TGTGCCAGCAGTGACGCTAGCGGGGGGGGCAATGAGCAGTTCTTC; CDR3 protein: CASSDASGGGNEQFF
V gene: TRBV7-6; clone size: once; J gene: TRBJ2-1; D gene: TRBD2; CDR3 DNA: TGTGCCAGCAGCTCCCCTAGCGGGAACTACAATGAGCAGTTCTTC; CDR3 protein: CASSSPSGNYNEQFF
V gene: TRBV7-9; clone size: .; J gene: TRBJ2-7; D gene: .; CDR3 DNA: TGTGCCAGCAGCCCCCCCTACGGCAGGCCCTACGAGCAGTACTTC; CDR3 protein: CASSPPYGRPYEQYF
V gene: TRBV6-5; clone size: once; J gene: TRBJ2-5; D gene: .; CDR3 DNA: TGTGCCAGCAGTTACTCGATGGGCCACGACCAAGAGACCCAGTACTTC; CDR3 protein: CASSYSMGHDQETQYF
V gene: TRBV2; clone size: .; J gene: TRBJ1-1; D gene: .; CDR3 DNA: TGTGCCACCAATAGGGACTCAAAGAACACTGAAGCTTTCTTT; CDR3 protein: CATNRDSKNTEAFF
V gene: TRBV28; clone size: .; J gene: TRBJ2-7; D gene: TRBD2; CDR3 DNA: TGTGCCAGCAGTCCCCCCGGCGGGAGAGGCTACGAGCAGTACTTC; CDR3 protein: CASSPPGGRGYEQYF
V gene: TRBV12-5; clone size: .; J gene: TRBJ2-1; D gene: .; CDR3 DNA: TGTGCTAGTGGTCCGTCCCGCAATGAGCAGTTCTTC; CDR3 protein: CASGPSRNEQFF
V gene: TRBV18; clone size: .; J gene: TRBJ2-6; D gene: .; CDR3 DNA: TGTGCCAGCTCACCCTTCGACAGTATCGCTGGGGCCAACGTCCTGACTTTC; CDR3 protein: CASSPFDSIAGANVLTF
V gene: TRBV15; clone size: .; J gene: TRBJ2-1; D gene: TRBD2; CDR3 DNA: TGTGCCACCAGCAGAGATCGGGCCAGCGGGATAAATGAGCAGTTCTTC; CDR3 protein: CATSRDRASGINEQFF
V gene: TRBV5-1; clone size: .; J gene: TRBJ2-3; D gene: .; CDR3 DNA: TGCGCCAGCAGCTTAGGAGTACCCACAGATACGCAGTATTTT; CDR3 protein: CASSLGVPTDTQYF
V gene: TRBV30; clone size: .; J gene: TRBJ1-1; D gene: .; CDR3 DNA: TGTGCCTGGAGTGTACAGTCTCAAGCTTTCTTT; CDR3 protein: CAWSVQSQAFF
V gene: TRBV4-3; clone size: .; J gene: TRBJ2-4; D gene: TRBD2; CDR3 DNA: TGCGCCAGCAGCCAAGGGATTCCGGGGGAGGGAGCCAAAAACATTCAGTACTTC; CDR3 protein: CASSQGIPGEGAKNIQYF
V gene: TRBV19; clone size: .; J gene: TRBJ2-6; D gene: .; CDR3 DNA: TGTGCCAGTAGCTCCAGGGGCCGGGACGGACTCTCTGGGGCCAACGTCCTGACTTTC; CDR3 protein: CASSSRGRDGLSGANVLTF
V gene: TRBV7-2; clone size: once; J gene: TRBJ1-6; D gene: .; CDR3 DNA: TGTGCCAGCAGCCCGAACGCGGTCCCATCCCTCCACTTT; CDR3 protein: CASSPNAVPSLHF
V gene: TRBV27; clone size: once; J gene: TRBJ2-1; D gene: TRBD2; CDR3 DNA: TGTGCCAGCAGTTTATCCTACGGACTAGTTCACAATGAGCAGTTCTTC; CDR3 protein: CASSLSYGLVHNEQFF
V gene: TRBV7-9; clone size: once; J gene: TRBJ1-1; D gene: TRBD1; CDR3 DNA: TGTGCCAGCAGCACTCGGACAGGCCGGTCTGGGACTGAAGCTTTCTTT; CDR3 protein: CASSTRTGRSGTEAFF
V gene: TRBV5-4; clone size: .; J gene: TRBJ2-7; D gene: .; CDR3 DNA: TGTGCCAGCAGCTTTCGGCAGGCCCCTGAGCAGTACTTC; CDR3 protein: CASSFRQAPEQYF
V gene: TRBV5-1; clone size: .; J gene: TRBJ2-1; D gene: TRBD2; CDR3 DNA: TGCGCCAGCAGCTTGGGGACTAGCGGAAATGAGCAGTTCTTC; CDR3 protein: CASSLGTSGNEQFF
V gene: TRBV7-3; clone size: .; J gene: TRBJ2-1; D gene: TRBD2; CDR3 DNA: TGTGCCAGCAGCTACGTAGCGGGCAATGAGCAGTTCTTC; CDR3 protein: CASSYVAGNEQFF
V gene: TRBV7-2; clone size: .; J gene: TRBJ1-2; D gene: TRBD1; CDR3 DNA: TGTGCCAGCAGCTTAGGACAGGGGGCAAGGGGCTACACCTTC; CDR3 protein: CASSLGQGARGYTF
V gene: TRBV2; clone size: .; J gene: TRBJ1-4; D gene: TRBD1; CDR3 DNA: TGTGCCAGCAGTCGGACAGGGGGTTTTGAAAAACTGTTTTTT; CDR3 protein: CASSRTGGFEKLFF
V gene: TRBV5-4; clone size: once; J gene: TRBJ2-3; D gene: .; CDR3 DNA: TGTGCCAGCAGCTTGACTTACACAGATACGCAGTATTTT; CDR3 protein: CASSLTYTDTQYF
V gene: TRBV14; clone size: few; J gene: TRBJ2-1; D gene: .; CDR3 DNA: TGTGCCAGCAGCCCCCGGGCTCGAGCGGGTACTACAAGCCATGAGCAGTTCTTC; CDR3 protein: CASSPRARAGTTSHEQFF
V gene: TRBV7-6; clone size: .; J gene: TRBJ1-1; D gene: .; CDR3 DNA: TGTGCCAGCAGCTTAACCCCAGGTGTCACTGAAGCTTTCTTT; CDR3 protein: CASSLTPGVTEAFF
V gene: TRBV6-6; clone size: once; J gene: TRBJ2-7; D gene: .; CDR3 DNA: TGTGCCAGCAGTTACCCCGGGAGCGGGTTACTTTACGAGCAGTACTTC; CDR3 protein: CASSYPGSGLLYEQYF
V gene: TRBV5-6; clone size: .; J gene: TRBJ2-7; D gene: TRBD2; CDR3 DNA: TGTGCCAGCAGCTTGTTGCTAGCGGGACTGCACGAGCAGTACTTC; CDR3 protein: CASSLLLAGLHEQYF
V gene: TRBV27; clone size: .; J gene: TRBJ2-4; D gene: .; CDR3 DNA: TGTGCCAGCAGTTTAAAAGGGAGGGGGAACATTCAGTACTTC; CDR3 protein: CASSLKGRGNIQYF
V gene: TRBV4-3; clone size: .; J gene: TRBJ2-5; D gene: TRBD2; CDR3 DNA: TGCGCCAGCAGCCAAGTCCGGGCTAGCGGGAGGGGCTACGAGGAAGAGACCCAGTACTTC; CDR3 protein: CASSQVRASGRGYEEETQYF
V gene: TRBV29-1; clone size: .; J gene: TRBJ2-2; D gene: .; CDR3 DNA: TGCAGCGTTGAAGATAGGGGGAGAACCGGGGAGCTGTTTTTT; CDR3 protein: CSVEDRGRTGELFF
V gene: TRBV11-2; clone size: .; J gene: TRBJ2-5; D gene: TRBD2; CDR3 DNA: TGTGCCAGCAGCTTTGGCGGGGGGGGAGAGACCCAGTACTTC; CDR3 protein: CASSFGGGGETQYF
V gene: TRBV5-6; clone size: .; J gene: TRBJ1-1; D gene: .; CDR3 DNA: TGTGCCAGCAGCTTGTGGACATCTGAAGCTTTCTTT; CDR3 protein: CASSLWTSEAFF
V gene: TRBV7-3; clone size: .; J gene: TRBJ2-5; D gene: .; CDR3 DNA: TGTGCCAGCAGCTTAACAGGCGGGCAAGAGACCCAGTACTTC; CDR3 protein: CASSLTGGQETQYF
V gene: TRBV9; clone size: .; J gene: TRBJ2-6; D gene: .; CDR3 DNA: TGTGCCAGCAGCGTGGGCGGGTCTGGGGCCAACGTCCTGACTTTC; CDR3 protein: CASSVGGSGANVLTF